This T cell receptor (beta chain) was recovered during a study of blood T cell repertoires in COVID-19. Study as a whole: Acute and convalescent COVID-19 samples came from the United States, Italy and Spain. The analysed material was cDNA or gDNA that came from T cells, B-cell-depleted T cells, or PBMCs.

This clone was observed at least ten times. CDR1 and CDR2 (germline): SGHAT, FQNNGV. This CDR3 region has 15 residues. Germline trimming cut 3 bases from V and 2 bases from J; bases unmatched to any gene: 5. Clones were sequenced by immunoSEQ multiplex PCR, and TCRdb holds only the in-frame ones, with some missing. The sample comprises fewer than 120,000 clones, approximately 68% of which are singletons, and 7.6% rests with the top ten. Sequenced material: peripheral blood. This sequence originates from a woman aged 55-70 years with acute or convalescent COVID-19. V gene TRBV11-2 combines with J gene TRBJ2-5; 8 bases are a match to TRBD1. CDR3 region: CASSFGTGLQETQYF. The CDR3 DNA sequence: TGTGCCAGCAGCTTCGGGACAGGACTACAAGAGACCCAGTACTTC.